The sequence of this T cell receptor (beta chain) was determined in a study of T cell responses to AZD1222 COVID-19 vaccine. Study results and limitations: It should be noted that donors were predominantly white British and more often female, and clonal diversity was possibly underestimated.

Germline CDR1 and CDR2: LGHDT and YNNKEL (reference sequence). Trimming removed 2 bases at V and 6 bases at J, with 17 bases between. The CDR3 has 17 amino acids. Note on this clone: Its antigen is unknown.

TCRdb keeps only in-frame clones here, not all; method: immunoSEQ multiplex PCR. Of around 150,000 clones in the sample, 90% were seen once. This clonotype originated in an adult who received the AZD1222 COVID-19 vaccine. The sequenced sample was peripheral blood, obtained 28 days after the second AZD1222 dose. The chain has TRBV3-1 (or the pseudogene TRBV3-2) and TRBJ1-6; D remains unclear. In DNA, the CDR3 is TGTGCCAGCAGCCAATTCTCAGGAGGCTCGCGTAATTCACCCCTCCACTTT. It specifies CASSQFSGGSRNSPLHF.